This T cell receptor (beta chain) was found in a study of cytomegalovirus exposure and HLA in healthy donors listed by TCRdb under 2017. Study-wide context: According to a later analysis, the 120 or so validation repertoires were produced on the same platform as the approximately 690 repertoires of the first cohort. The study combined high-throughput TCR immunosequencing, statistical association of individual TCRs with disease status, and machine learning to predict cytomegalovirus infection status. A separate validation cohort of about 110 different subjects was used in addition to the roughly 670-subject first cohort. The aim of the study was to test whether cataloging public T cell receptors could identify signatures of past pathogen exposure. The paper as a whole reports these results and caveats: While some public TCRs were present in many individuals, most TCR sequences turned up only very rarely across donors. According to the authors, the approach could potentially be generalized to other disease states and immunological phenotypes. In vitro tests confirmed that three of the cytomegalovirus-associated TCR beta chains recognize cytomegalovirus antigens. The study listed 164 TCR beta chains as associated with cytomegalovirus. The validation cohort had no HLA typing available for a later analysis, so co-occurrence within that cohort was assessed over all 120 or so repertoires. Cytomegalovirus status was reported to be diagnosed by the classifier with high specificity and sensitivity in both the original and validation cohorts. A later analysis found that TCRs clustered in the first cohort also tended to co-occur in the 100 to 150 validation repertoires, with more than 90% of cluster scores above 0.

This clone was observed a few times. The antigen this receptor binds is unknown. Base qualities are not recorded, but no much larger clone differs from it by a single base. Library prep was done by the immunoSEQ multiplex PCR assay. The published analysis was carried out like this. A statistical classification framework was built to diagnose cytomegalovirus status from the catalog of TCR beta chain sequences. TCRdb limited this immuneACCESS table to in-frame rearrangements with V and J called. A share of clones is missing; checked studies link under half to unresolved V genes, and the rest is unexplained. That table is the source of V, J and clone size, and D and trimming were worked out from the DNA. The sample table shows under 400,000 clones, and 88% are seen once. The ten largest clonotypes hold about 0.96% of the sample. V lost 4 bases and J lost 3 bases; the stretch between them is 10 bases long. The CDR3 starts with the cysteine, ends with the phenylalanine, and has 14 residues. Only the CDR3 portion is preserved as DNA: 42 bases, with reading frame beginning at the first base. The germline V gene yields MNHNS for CDR1 and SASEGT for CDR2.

Separate from the approximately 700-subject first cohort, the validation cohort of roughly 130 subjects was the group to which the donors belonged. The chain uses TRBV6-1 and TRBJ2-1; a tentative D call is TRBD2 (7 bases match). The source is a man aged 25-40 years in good health and CMV-seronegative. Sequencing was carried out using PBMCs. Here the CDR3 is given as CASSGGGVYNEQFF. The sequenced DNA is TGTGCCAGCAGTGGAGGGGGGGTCTACAATGAGCAGTTCTTC.